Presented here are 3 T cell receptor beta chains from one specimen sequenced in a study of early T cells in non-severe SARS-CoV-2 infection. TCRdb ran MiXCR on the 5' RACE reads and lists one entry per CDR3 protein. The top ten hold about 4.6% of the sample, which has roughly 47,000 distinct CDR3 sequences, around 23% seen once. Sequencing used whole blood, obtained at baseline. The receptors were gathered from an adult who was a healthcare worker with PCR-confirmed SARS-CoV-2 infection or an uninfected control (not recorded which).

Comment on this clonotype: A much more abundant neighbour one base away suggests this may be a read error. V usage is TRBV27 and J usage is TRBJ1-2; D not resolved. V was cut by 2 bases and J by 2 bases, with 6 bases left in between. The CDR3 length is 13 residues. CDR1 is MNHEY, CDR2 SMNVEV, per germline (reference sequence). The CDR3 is CASSLQENYGYTF. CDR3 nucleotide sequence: TGTGCCAGCAGTTTACAGGAGAACTATGGCTACACCTTC.

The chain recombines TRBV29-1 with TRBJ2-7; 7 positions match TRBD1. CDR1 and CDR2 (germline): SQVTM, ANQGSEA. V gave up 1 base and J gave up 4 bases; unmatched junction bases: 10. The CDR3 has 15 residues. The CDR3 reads CSVEVATGNPYEQYF. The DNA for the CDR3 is TGCAGCGTTGAAGTGGCGACAGGGAATCCTTACGAGCAGTACTTC.

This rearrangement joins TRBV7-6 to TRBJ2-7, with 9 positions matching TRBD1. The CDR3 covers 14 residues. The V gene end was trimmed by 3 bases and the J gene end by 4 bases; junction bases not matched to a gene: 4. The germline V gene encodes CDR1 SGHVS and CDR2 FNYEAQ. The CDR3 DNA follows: TGTGCCAGCAGCTTGGGGACAGGGATTTACGAGCAGTACTTC. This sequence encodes CASSLGTGIYEQYF.